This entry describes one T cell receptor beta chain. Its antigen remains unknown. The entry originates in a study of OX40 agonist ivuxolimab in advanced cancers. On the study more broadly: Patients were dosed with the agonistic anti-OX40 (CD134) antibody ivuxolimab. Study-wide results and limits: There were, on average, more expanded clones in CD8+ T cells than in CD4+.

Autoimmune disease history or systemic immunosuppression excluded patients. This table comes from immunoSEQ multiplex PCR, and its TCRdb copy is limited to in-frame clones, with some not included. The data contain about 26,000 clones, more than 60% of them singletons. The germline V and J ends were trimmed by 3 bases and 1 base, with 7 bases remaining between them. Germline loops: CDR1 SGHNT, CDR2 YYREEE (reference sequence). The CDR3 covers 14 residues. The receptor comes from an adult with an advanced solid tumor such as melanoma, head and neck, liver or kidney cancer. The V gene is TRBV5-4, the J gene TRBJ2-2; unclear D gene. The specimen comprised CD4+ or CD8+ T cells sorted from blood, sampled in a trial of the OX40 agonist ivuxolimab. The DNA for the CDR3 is TGTGCCAGCAGCTCAGACTTGAACACCGGGGAGCTGTTTTTT. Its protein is CASSSDLNTGELFF.